This T cell receptor (beta chain) was identified during a study of human T cells and chemical hapten exposure. This clonotype occurred many times. Total RNA was isolated from whole blood that had not been fractionated. TCRdb recomputed calls from the 5' RACE reads with MiXCR, one row per CDR3 protein. The table records approximately 140,000 distinct CDR3 sequences, 4.1% of them present only once. This TCR derives from a female donor in good health.

CDR3 sequence (DNA): TGTGCCAGCAGCCCCCTGGGGAACCTCAATGAGCAGTTCTTC. Translated, it gives CASSPLGNLNEQFF. The chain has TRBV9 and TRBJ2-1; no reliable D call. The CDR3 extends over 14 amino acids. Germline-derived CDR1 and CDR2 are SGDLS and YYNGEE. V lost 4 bases, J lost 6 bases, and 14 bases lay in between.